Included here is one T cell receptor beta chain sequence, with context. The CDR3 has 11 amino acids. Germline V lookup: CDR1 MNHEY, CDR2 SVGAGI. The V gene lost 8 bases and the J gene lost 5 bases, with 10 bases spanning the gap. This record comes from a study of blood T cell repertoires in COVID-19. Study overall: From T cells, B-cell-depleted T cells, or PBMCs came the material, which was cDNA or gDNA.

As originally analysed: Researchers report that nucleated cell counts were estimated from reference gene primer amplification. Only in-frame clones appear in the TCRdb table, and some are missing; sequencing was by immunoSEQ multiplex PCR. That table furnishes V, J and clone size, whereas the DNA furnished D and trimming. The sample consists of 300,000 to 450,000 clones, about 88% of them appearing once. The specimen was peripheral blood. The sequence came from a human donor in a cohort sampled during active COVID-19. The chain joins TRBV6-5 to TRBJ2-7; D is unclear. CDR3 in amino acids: CASGRYDEQYF. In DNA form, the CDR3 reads TGTGCCAGCGGCCGTTACGACGAGCAGTACTTC.